A single sample gave rise to the 5 T cell receptor beta chains below, sequenced in a study of CD8 T cells in Susac syndrome. The RNA, about 0.45 to 1 ug, was put through reverse transcription using random hexamers. TCRdb reprocessed the immunoSEQ multiplex PCR reads with MiXCR, giving one entry per CDR3 protein. Of about 60,000 distinct CDR3 sequences listed, more than 90% are singletons. The sample consisted of CD8+ T cells from PBMCs. The receptors were sampled from a human donor in good health.

The chain has TRBV5-6 and TRBJ1-2, with D maybe TRBD1 (6 bases). Germline values: CDR1 SGHDT, CDR2 YYEEEE. Deletions cut 2 bases from V and 5 bases from J, with 10 bases between. This CDR3 comprises 13 residues. CDR3 sequence: CASSFGQGYGYTF. The CDR3 region has the DNA TGTGCCAGCAGCTTCGGGCAGGGGTATGGCTACACCTTC.

V usage is TRBV2 and J usage is TRBJ1-1, with D perhaps matching TRBD1 (6 bases). Germline V gene sequence: CDR1 SNHLY, CDR2 FYNNEI. V was trimmed by 4 bases and J by 5 bases, leaving 8 bases between them. CDR3 length: 12 residues. In nucleotides, the CDR3 is TGTGCCAGCAGTGGACAGGTTACTGAAGCTTTCTTT. Residues: CASSGQVTEAFF.

This CDR3 reads CSVNRGFGYNEQFF. CDR3 nucleotide sequence: TGCAGCGTTAACAGGGGCTTTGGCTACAATGAGCAGTTCTTC. This chain connects TRBV29-1 to TRBJ2-1; TRBD1 matches at 7 bases. The ends lost 5 bases at V and 3 bases at J; junction bases unmatched: 7. The CDR3 sequence is 14 residues long. CDR1 is SQVTM, CDR2 ANQGSEA, per germline.

The chain is built from TRBV7-9 and TRBJ2-7, with D perhaps matching TRBD2 (7 bases). The germline V and J ends were trimmed by 4 bases and 5 bases, with 18 bases remaining between them. This CDR3 spans 15 amino acids. Germline V gene lookup returns CDR1 SEHNR and CDR2 FQNEAQ (reference sequence). CDR3 DNA: TGTGCCAGCAGCTCCGAGGGGGGGCAACCCCACGAGCAGTACTTC. This translates into CASSSEGGQPHEQYF.

The chain combines TRBV6-5 with TRBJ2-7; TRBD1 aligns across 7 bases. The CDR3 contains 15 residues. CDR1 is MNHEY and CDR2 is SVGAGI in the germline V gene. J was trimmed by 2 bases and V by 2 bases; bases with no gene match: 6. The CDR3 reads CASSYGDSYTYEQYF. The CDR3 bases are TGTGCCAGCAGTTACGGGGACAGCTATACCTACGAGCAGTACTTC.